This T cell receptor (beta chain) is drawn from a study of cytomegalovirus exposure and HLA in healthy donors. The overall study: Approximately 83 million unique TCRs from HLA-typed donors were held in an early data release.

Donors showed nominal health when sampled, although they likely had unrecorded immune exposures. PCR primers comprised 60 Vbeta and 13 Jbeta primers. The authors' processing: Later reanalysis found roughly 80 million unique TCR beta chains, some 10 million of them shared. TCRdb's copy holds only in-frame clones and misses some; the assay was immunoSEQ multiplex PCR. V and J calls and clone size are copied from that table; D and trimming were computed from the DNA. Reported are approximately 110,000 clones; the ten largest clones contain roughly 1%. V dropped 5 bases and J dropped 7 bases, with 10 bases sitting between them. The CDR3 consists of 13 residues. The germline CDR1 and CDR2 sequences are SGHRS and YFSETQ.

The sequence was obtained from a man aged 18 to 35 in good health and CMV-seronegative. Material: PBMCs. The chain carries TRBV5-1 and TRBJ1-6; the D is unclear. Here the CDR3 reads CASRTAENSPLHF. In DNA form, the CDR3 reads TGCGCCAGCAGGACTGCCGAGAATTCACCCCTCCACTTT.